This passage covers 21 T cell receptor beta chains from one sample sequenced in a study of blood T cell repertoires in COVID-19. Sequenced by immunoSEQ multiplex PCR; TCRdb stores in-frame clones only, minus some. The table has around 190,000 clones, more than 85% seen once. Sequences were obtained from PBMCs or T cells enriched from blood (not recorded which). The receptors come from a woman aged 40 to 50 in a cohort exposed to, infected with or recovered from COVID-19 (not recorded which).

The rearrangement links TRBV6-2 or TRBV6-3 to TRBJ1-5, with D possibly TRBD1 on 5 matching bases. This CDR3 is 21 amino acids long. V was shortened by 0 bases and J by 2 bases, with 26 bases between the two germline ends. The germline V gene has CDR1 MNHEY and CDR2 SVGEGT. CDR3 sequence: CASSYSTFRGSPSIGNQPQHF. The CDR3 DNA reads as TGTGCCAGCAGTTACTCAACGTTTAGGGGATCTCCATCCATCGGCAATCAGCCCCAGCATTTT.

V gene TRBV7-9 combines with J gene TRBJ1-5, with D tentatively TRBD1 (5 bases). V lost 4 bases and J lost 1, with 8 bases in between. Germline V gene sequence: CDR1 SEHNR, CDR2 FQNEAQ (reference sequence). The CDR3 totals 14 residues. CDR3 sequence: CASSYGHSNQPQHF. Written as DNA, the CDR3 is TGTGCCAGCAGCTACGGACACAGCAATCAGCCCCAGCATTTT.

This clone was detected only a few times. CDR3 in amino acids: CASSGGLAGGYQETQYF. Here the CDR3 DNA reads TGTGCCAGCAGTGGGGGACTAGCGGGGGGATACCAAGAGACCCAGTACTTC. V and J are TRBV28 and TRBJ2-5, with 15 nucleotides matching TRBD2. CDR1 is MDHEN and CDR2 is SYDVKM in the germline V gene. V was clipped by 5 bases and J by 0 bases; unmatched bases: 4. The CDR3 loop spans 17 amino acids.

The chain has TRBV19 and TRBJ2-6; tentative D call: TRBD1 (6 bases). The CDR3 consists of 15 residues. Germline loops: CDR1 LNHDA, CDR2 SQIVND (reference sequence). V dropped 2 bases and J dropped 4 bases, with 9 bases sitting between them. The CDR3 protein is CASSISGTGANVLTF. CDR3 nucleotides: TGTGCCAGTAGTATATCTGGGACAGGGGCCAACGTCCTGACTTTC. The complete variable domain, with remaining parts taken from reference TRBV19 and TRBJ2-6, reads DGGITQSPKYLFRKEGQNVTLSCEQNLNHDAMYWYRQDPGQGLRLIYYSQIVNDFQKGDIAEGYSVSREKKESFPLTVTSAQKNPTAFYLCASSISGTGANVLTFGAGSRLTVL.

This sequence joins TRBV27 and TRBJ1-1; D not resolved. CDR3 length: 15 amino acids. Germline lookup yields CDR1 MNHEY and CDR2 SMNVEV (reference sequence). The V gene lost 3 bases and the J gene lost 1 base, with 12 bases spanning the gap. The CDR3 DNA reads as TGTGCCAGCAGTTTCGGGGTTCGGGGGAACACTGAAGCTTTCTTT. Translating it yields CASSFGVRGNTEAFF.

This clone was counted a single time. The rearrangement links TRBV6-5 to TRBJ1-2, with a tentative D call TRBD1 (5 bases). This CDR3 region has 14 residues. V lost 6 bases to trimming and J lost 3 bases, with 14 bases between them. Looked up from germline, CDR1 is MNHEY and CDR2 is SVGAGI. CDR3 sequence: CASSLMGGDYGYTF. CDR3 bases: TGTGCCAGCAGCTTGATGGGGGGGGACTATGGCTACACCTTC.

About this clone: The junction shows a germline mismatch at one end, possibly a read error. The CDR3 spells CASVLGRAGATEAFF. The CDR3 DNA sequence: TGTGCTAGTGTTTTGGGGAGGGCCGGGGCCACTGAAGCTTTCTTT. The gene calls are TRBV12-5 and TRBJ1-1; a possible D gene is TRBD1 (5 bases). CDR1 and CDR2 from the germline V gene are LGHNT and FRNRAP. The CDR3 runs to 15 residues.

The CDR3 loop reads CASSLFDREFFEQYF. The CDR3 nucleotides are TGTGCCAGCAGCTTGTTCGACAGGGAGTTCTTCGAGCAGTACTTC. This sequence joins TRBV5-6 and TRBJ2-7; 7 bases map to TRBD1. J was trimmed by 6 bases and V by 1 base; bases with no gene match: 10. Per the germline V gene, CDR1 is SGHDT and CDR2 is YYEEEE. The CDR3 spans 15 residues. Together with reference TRBV5-6 and TRBJ2-7, the CDR3 gives the full variable domain: DAGVTQSPTHLIKTRGQQVTLRCSPKSGHDTVSWYQQALGQGPQFIFQYYEEEERQRGNFPDRFSGHQFPNYSSELNVNALLLGDSALYLCASSLFDREFFEQYFGPGTRLTVT.

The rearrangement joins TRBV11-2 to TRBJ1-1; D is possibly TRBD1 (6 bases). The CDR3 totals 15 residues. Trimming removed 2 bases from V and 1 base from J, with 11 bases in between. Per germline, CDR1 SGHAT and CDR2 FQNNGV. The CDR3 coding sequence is TGTGCCAGCAGCTTATGGGACAACCAGAACACTGAAGCTTTCTTT. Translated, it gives CASSLWDNQNTEAFF.

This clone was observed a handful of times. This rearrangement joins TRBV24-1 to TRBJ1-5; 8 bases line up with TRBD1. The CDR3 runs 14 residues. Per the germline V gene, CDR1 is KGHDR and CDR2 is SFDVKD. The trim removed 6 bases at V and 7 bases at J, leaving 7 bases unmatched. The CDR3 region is CATSKPGGHQPQHF. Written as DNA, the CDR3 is TGTGCCACCAGTAAGCCAGGGGGCCACCAGCCCCAGCATTTT.

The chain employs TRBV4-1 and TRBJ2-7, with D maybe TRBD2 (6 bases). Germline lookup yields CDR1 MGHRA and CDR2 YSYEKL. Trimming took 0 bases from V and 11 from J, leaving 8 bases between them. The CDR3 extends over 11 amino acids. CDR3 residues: CASSQDGEEYF. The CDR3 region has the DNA TGCGCCAGCAGCCAAGATGGGGAGGAGTACTTC.

The CDR3 coding sequence is TGTGCCAGCAGCCCCGGGACTAGCGGCACAGATACGCAGTATTTT. It specifies CASSPGTSGTDTQYF. The chain couples TRBV5-8 to TRBJ2-3; TRBD2 aligns across 10 bases. CDR1 SGHTS and CDR2 YDEGEE come from the germline V gene. Trimming removed 4 bases from V and 1 base from J; junction bases left unmatched: 3. CDR3 length equals 15 residues.

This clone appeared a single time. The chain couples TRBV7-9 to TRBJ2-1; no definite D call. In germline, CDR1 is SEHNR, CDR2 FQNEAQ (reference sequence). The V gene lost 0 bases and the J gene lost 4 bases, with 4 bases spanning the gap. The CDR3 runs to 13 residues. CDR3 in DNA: TGTGCCAGCAGCTTAGCGCAGTACAATGAGCAGTTCTTC. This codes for CASSLAQYNEQFF.

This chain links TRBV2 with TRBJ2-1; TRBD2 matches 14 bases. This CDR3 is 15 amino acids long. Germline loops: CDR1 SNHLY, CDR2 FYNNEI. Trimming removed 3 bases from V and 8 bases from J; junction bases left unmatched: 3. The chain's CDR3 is CASSEGLAGVYEQFF. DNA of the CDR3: TGTGCCAGCAGTGAGGGACTAGCGGGAGTCTATGAGCAGTTCTTC.

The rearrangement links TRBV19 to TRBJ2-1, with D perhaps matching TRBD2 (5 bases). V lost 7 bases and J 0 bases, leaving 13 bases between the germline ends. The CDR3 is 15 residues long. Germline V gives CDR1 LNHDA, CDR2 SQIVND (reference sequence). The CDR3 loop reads CASTDSGNSYNEQFF. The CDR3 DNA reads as TGTGCCAGTACCGATTCGGGGAACTCCTACAATGAGCAGTTCTTC.

CDR3 sequence: CASSLGLAGGTDTQYF. CDR3 coding DNA: TGTGCCAGCAGCCTCGGACTAGCGGGGGGCACAGATACGCAGTATTTT. The chain carries TRBV7-6 and TRBJ2-3, with TRBD2 matching 13 bases. Germline lookup yields CDR1 SGHVS and CDR2 FNYEAQ. The CDR3 covers 16 residues. V trimming: 5 bases; J trimming: 1 base; junction bases outside the gene matches: 3. Supplemented by reference TRBV7-6 and TRBJ2-3, the full variable domain reads GAGVSQSPRYKVTKRGQDVALRCDPISGHVSLYWYRQALGQGPEFLTYFNYEAQQDKSGLPNDRFSAERPEGSISTLTIQRTEQRDSAMYRCASSLGLAGGTDTQYFGPGTRLTVL.

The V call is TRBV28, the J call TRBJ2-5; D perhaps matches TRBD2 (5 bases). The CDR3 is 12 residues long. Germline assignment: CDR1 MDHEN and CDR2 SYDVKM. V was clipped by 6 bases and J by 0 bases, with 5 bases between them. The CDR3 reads CASRDYQETQYF. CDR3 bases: TGTGCCAGCAGGGACTACCAAGAGACCCAGTACTTC.

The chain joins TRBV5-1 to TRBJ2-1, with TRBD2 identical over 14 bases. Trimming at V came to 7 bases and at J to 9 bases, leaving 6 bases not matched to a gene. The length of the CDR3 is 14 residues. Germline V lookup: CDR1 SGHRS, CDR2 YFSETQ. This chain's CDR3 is CASGTSGGRSEQFF. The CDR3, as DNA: TGCGCCAGCGGGACTAGCGGGGGCCGTAGTGAGCAGTTCTTC.

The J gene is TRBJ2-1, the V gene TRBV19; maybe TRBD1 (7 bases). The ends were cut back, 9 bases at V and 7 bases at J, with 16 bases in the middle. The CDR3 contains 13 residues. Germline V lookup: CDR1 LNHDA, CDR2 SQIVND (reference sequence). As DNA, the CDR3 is TGTGCCAGCGCCTTACAGGGGAGGAATGAGCAGTTCTTC. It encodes CASALQGRNEQFF.

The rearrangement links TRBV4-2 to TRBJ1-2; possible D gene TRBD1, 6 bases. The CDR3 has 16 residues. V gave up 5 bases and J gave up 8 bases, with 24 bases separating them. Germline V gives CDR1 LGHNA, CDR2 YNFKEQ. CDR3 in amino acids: CASSDSTGPTIDGYTF. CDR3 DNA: TGTGCCAGCAGCGATTCTACAGGGCCTACCATCGACGGCTACACCTTC.

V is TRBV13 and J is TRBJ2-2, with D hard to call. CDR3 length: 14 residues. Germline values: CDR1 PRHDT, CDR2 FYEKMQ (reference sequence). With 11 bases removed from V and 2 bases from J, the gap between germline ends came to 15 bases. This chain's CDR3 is CASARRSNTGELFF. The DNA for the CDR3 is TGTGCCTCCGCAAGGAGATCTAACACCGGGGAGCTGTTTTTT.